This is a list of T cell receptor beta chains from one sample in a study of early T cells in non-severe SARS-CoV-2 infection. Each CDR3 protein is one row after TCRdb ran MiXCR on the 5' RACE reads. The data contain over 75,000 distinct CDR3 sequences, roughly 13% of them singletons. Sequencing was performed on whole blood. Every receptor here comes from an adult who was a healthcare worker with PCR-confirmed SARS-CoV-2 infection or an uninfected control (not recorded which). Both conserved end residues are part of each CDR3. The D gene is left open where the match is weak. Clone sizes are given selectively: once, few, many, or a class where the clone is expanded.

>TRBJ2-7|TRBV20-1|NA|few
TGCAGCGGATCTACCGTCTACGAGCAGTACTTC
CSGSTVYEQYF
>TRBJ2-3|TRBV2|NA|few
TGTGCCAACGCGGGGGCGGGCGAGAGCACAGATACGCAGTATTTT
CANAGAGESTDTQYF
>TRBJ2-2|TRBV11-1|NA|many
TGTGCCAGCAGCTTGGCAAGCACCGGGGAGCTGTTTTTT
CASSLASTGELFF
>TRBJ1-1|TRBV9|TRBD1|NA
TGTGCCAGCAGCGTTTCAGGGGGCACTGAAGCTTTCTTT
CASSVSGGTEAFF
>TRBJ2-1|TRBV9|NA|NA
TGTGCCAGCAGCCCACCCATAGGCGTCCATGAGCAGTTCTTC
CASSPPIGVHEQFF
>TRBJ1-6|TRBV6-5|NA|few
TGTGCCAGCAGTTACTCACAGAGACATAATTCACCCCTCCACTTT
CASSYSQRHNSPLHF
>TRBJ2-2|TRBV7-2|NA|NA
TGTGCCAGCAGCTTCGGGACAAGGAACACCGGGGAGCTGTTTTTT
CASSFGTRNTGELFF
>TRBJ2-5|TRBV7-2|NA|NA
TGTGCCAGCAGCTTAACGGCACAAGAGACCCAGTACTTC
CASSLTAQETQYF
>TRBJ1-2|TRBV5-1|NA|few
TGCGCCAGCAATTTAGGAGGGCCGCGCTATGGCTACACCTTC
CASNLGGPRYGYTF
>TRBJ2-7|TRBV5-1|TRBD2|many
TGCGCCAGCAGCTTGGAAGGCGGGGGGTTCGAGCAGTACTTC
CASSLEGGGFEQYF